This note documents a single T cell receptor beta chain sequence. Its recognized antigen is unknown. Qualities for individual bases were not recorded, and no much larger clone is one base off. The entry originates in a study of blood T cell repertoires in COVID-19 (dated by TCRdb to 2018 to 2021). Turning to the overall study: Collaborator samples came from the United States, Italy and Spain and covered acute and convalescent phases of COVID-19. The material from the prospective study consisted of cDNA or gDNA derived from T cells, B-cell-depleted T cells, or PBMCs. The dataset comprised deeply sampled blood TCRbeta repertoires from subjects exposed to, actively infected with, or recovered from COVID-19. The repertoires were released in a freely available public database intended as a resource for research on the immune response to SARS-CoV-2. The samples were drawn from two sources: the first 160 participants of the ongoing ImmuneRACE study, and 1,000 to 1,500 subjects contributed by 6 global collaborators. The sample metadata nearly always contained a de-identified subject ID, COVID-19 status, age in years and sex. Where HLA class I and class II types were available, the types were taken from metadata supplied by the sample provider, not from assay-based typing. General conclusions and limits of the study: The quantity of clinical and demographic metadata differed by source and by participant and was supplied without curation.

TCRbeta CDR3 regions were amplified from genomic DNA by means of the immunoSEQ Assay, a bias-controlled multiplex PCR. The authors' analysis ran thus. Within the assay, amplification of reference gene primers was used to estimate how many nucleated cells each sample contained. To quantify the absolute abundance of each unique TCRbeta CDR3 rearrangement, sequence reads were collapsed and filtered. Productive Simpson clonality was computed per sample as the square root of Simpson's diversity index over productive rearrangements. TCRdb provides this immuneACCESS table in a form limited to in-frame rearrangements. Some clones are lacking; in checked studies, under half of them reflect an unresolved V gene, and why the rest are absent is not known. The V and J calls and the clone size are those of that table, but D and trimming were determined from the DNA. This sample gives roughly 70,000 clones in total; just over 90% of them show up just once. Just over 2.5% of the sample is taken by the ten largest.

In the germline V gene, CDR1 corresponds to SGHNT and CDR2 to YENEEA. V sheds 0 bases and J sheds 8 bases, leaving 14 bases between their ends. From the cysteine up to the phenylalanine, the CDR3 has a length of 15 residues. Of the read, only the CDR3 DNA is kept; its 45 bases are in frame from base 1. In Seattle, one collaborating source enrolled patients while the infection was active and tracked those patients longitudinally over the course of disease. Collaborating institutions collected whole blood in K2EDTA tubes following their own protocols. For TCRbeta analysis, collaborators shipped samples in one of three forms: frozen whole blood, isolated PBMCs, or DNA extracted from either of those sample types.

Sequenced input: peripheral blood. The chain is made from TRBV11-3 and TRBJ2-1; perhaps TRBD2 is the D gene, with 5 bases matching. The receptor comes from a man aged 45-65 years with COVID-19, enrolled during active disease. The encoded CDR3 is CASSLEAASIHEQFF. The DNA sequence is given as TGTGCCAGCAGCTTAGAAGCGGCTAGCATCCATGAGCAGTTCTTC.